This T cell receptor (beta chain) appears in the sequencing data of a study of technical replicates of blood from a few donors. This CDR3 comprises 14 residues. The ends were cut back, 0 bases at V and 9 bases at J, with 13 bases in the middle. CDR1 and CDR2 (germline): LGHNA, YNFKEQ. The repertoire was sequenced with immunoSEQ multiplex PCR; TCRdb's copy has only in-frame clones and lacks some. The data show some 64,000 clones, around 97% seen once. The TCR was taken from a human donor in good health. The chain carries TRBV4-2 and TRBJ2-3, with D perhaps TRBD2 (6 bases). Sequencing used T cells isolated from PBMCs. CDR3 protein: CASSQDWGVETQYF. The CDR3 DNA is TGTGCCAGCAGCCAAGACTGGGGGGTAGAGACGCAGTATTTT.